This T cell receptor beta chain was captured in a study of shared clonotypes between healthy human individuals (dated by TCRdb to 2020 to 2022). Looking at the study overall: A couple of women and three men aged 18 to 49 years were included in the cohort. The study deeply sequenced blood TCR repertoires of about 5 healthy adults to estimate repertoire size and the extent of clonotype sharing between individuals. To increase sequencing depth and limit assay-specific biases, different laboratories used diverse techniques to prepare libraries and sequence TCR repertoires. Between about 0.9 and 10 billion PBMCs per donor were obtained by leukapheresis.

On this clone itself: The antigen it binds to is not known. Within one base of it there is no much larger clone, and no base qualities were kept.

Study-level results and caveats: Only blood was sampled, and tissue TCR repertoires likely differ from those in blood. Pairwise subsampling led to the expectation that sequencing depth would affect the degree of clonotype sharing among donors. Because the study included a small number of donors, the genetic and exposure-history diversity represented was limited.

Using the deep immunoSEQ assay, multiplex PCR amplified TCR CDR3 regions from genomic DNA. For each cell subset, the extracted genomic DNA was distributed evenly across all wells of several immunoSEQ 96-well plates, and each plate served as one replicate. For unsorted PBMC, each replicate PCR was loaded with about 280 ng genomic DNA, equivalent to 25,000 to 35,000 T cell genomes. Ten immunoSEQ deep assay plates were used to sequence the unsorted PBMC genomic DNA. Purified libraries were measured with a Qubit 3.0 fluorometer, size-checked on a Bioanalyzer 2100, and measured again with the KAPA Library Quantification kit. Each immunoSEQ 96-well plate was sequenced on its own single-read 150-cycle Illumina NextSeq 550 flow cell. As for the original processing: Because the immunoSEQ output held only junctional sequences and lacked quality scores, the filtering could not match the filtering applied to full-length reads. Sequences were annotated with PyIR, a Python wrapper for IgBLAST v1.9, and V/J genes and CDR3 were assigned using IMGT germline references. Reads were filtered out if the reads had weak V/J assignments (E-value above 1e-6), no CDR3, stop codons, out-of-frame junctions, or ambiguous translated residues. V3J clonotypes were defined by identical inferred V gene, J gene, and CDR3 amino acid sequence. Percentage overlap between repertoires was calculated by dividing the number of shared unique clonotypes by the size of the smaller repertoire. Three approaches were used to assess repertoire richness: RTK rarefaction, the Chao1 estimator, and Recon v2.1 estimates of unobserved clonotypes. TCRdb's version of the immuneACCESS table is confined to in-frame rearrangements and falls short of the full clone set. An unresolved V gene accounts for under half of the shortfall where checked; the remainder is of unknown origin. Clonal size and the V and J genes are those of that table, whereas D and trimming came from the DNA. This sample lists 400,000 to 500,000 clones; roughly 85% were detected once. Jointly, the top ten make up roughly 12% of the sample.

Donors were healthy HIV-negative adults with no recently reported acute infections or vaccinations. Every donor was a Caucasian adult living in Nashville, Tennessee, USA. For unsorted samples, roughly 91 million PBMCs were counted, and genomic DNA was extracted using the QIAamp DNA Blood Mini kit. Blood was obtained by leukapheresis, after which PBMCs were separated by Ficoll-Histopaque density gradient centrifugation and cryopreserved in liquid nitrogen vapor phase. This sequence originates from a woman in her forties in good health. Some clones in this sample may be carry-over from other donors' samples. Sequencing was done on a sample of PBMCs.

The CDR3 in this case is CASSLEWGRETQYF. The DNA sequence is given as TGTGCCAGCAGCTTAGAGTGGGGGAGGGAGACCCAGTACTTC. The V and J genes are TRBV11-2 and TRBJ2-5, with TRBD2 perhaps the D gene, on 6 matching bases. According to the germline V gene, CDR1 reads SGHAT and CDR2 reads FQNNGV. V lost 0 bases and J lost 5 bases; the stretch between them is 10 bases long. Its CDR3 holds 14 amino acids, cysteine through phenylalanine. Here the CDR3 DNA is all that survives: 42 bases in frame from base 1. When the CDR3 is completed using the reference TRBV11-2 and TRBJ2-5 genes on either side, the full variable domain is EAGVAQSPRYKIIEKRQSVAFWCNPISGHATLYWYQQILGQGPKLLIQFQNNGVVDDSQLPKDRFSAERLKGVDSTLKIQPAKLEDSAVYLCASSLEWGRETQYFGPGTRLLVL.